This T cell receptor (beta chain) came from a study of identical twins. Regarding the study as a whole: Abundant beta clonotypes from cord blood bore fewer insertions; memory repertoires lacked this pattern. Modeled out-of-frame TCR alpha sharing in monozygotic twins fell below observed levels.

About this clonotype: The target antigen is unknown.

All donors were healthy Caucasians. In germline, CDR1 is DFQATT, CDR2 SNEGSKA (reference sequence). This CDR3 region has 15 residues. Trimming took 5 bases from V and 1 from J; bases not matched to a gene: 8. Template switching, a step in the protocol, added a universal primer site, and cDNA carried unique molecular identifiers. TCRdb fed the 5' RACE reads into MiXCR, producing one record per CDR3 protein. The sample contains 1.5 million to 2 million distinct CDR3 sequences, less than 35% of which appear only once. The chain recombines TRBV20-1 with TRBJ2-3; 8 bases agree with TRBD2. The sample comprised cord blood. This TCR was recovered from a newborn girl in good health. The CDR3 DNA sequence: TGCAGTGCTCCCAGCGGGAGTCTAGGCACAGATACGCAGTATTTT. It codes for CSAPSGSLGTDTQYF.